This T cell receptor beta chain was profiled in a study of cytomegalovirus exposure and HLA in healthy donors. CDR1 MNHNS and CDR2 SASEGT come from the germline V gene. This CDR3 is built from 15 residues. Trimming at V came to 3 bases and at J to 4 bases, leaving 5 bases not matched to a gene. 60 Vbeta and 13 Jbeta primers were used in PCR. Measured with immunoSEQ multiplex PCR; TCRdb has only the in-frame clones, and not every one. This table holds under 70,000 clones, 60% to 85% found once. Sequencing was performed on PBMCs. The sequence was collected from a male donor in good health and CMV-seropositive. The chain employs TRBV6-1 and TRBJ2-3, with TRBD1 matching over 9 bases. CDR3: CASSEDRGSPDTQYF. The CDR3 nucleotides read TGTGCCAGCAGTGAGGACAGGGGTAGCCCAGATACGCAGTATTTT.